The rows below give T cell receptor beta chains drawn from one sample of a study of T cell repertoires in cytomegalovirus infection. TCRdb analysed the reads with MiXCR anew, one entry per CDR3 protein. The table includes about 490,000 distinct CDR3 sequences, roughly 29% detected once. The sequencing input was PBMCs. The receptors stem from a human donor in good health (CMV status not recorded). Some clones in this sample may be carry-over from other donors' samples. The CDR3 runs from the conserved cysteine through the conserved F or W. A D gene is named only where the DNA matches it firmly. A clone size is listed for some rows: how often the clone was seen (once, few, many), or a class if it is expanded.

v_call: TRBV7-9; clone_size: few; j_call: TRBJ2-7; d_call: .; cdr3_aa: CASSPPARGGPSLTYEQYF; cdr3_nt: TGTGCCAGCAGTCCCCCCGCCAGGGGAGGGCCTAGCCTAACCTACGAGCAGTACTTC
v_call: TRBV20-1; clone_size: .; j_call: TRBJ2-1; d_call: TRBD2; cdr3_aa: CSARGRIAGGPIEQFF; cdr3_nt: TGCAGTGCTAGGGGCCGGATAGCGGGAGGGCCGATTGAGCAGTTCTTC
v_call: TRBV7-2; clone_size: many; j_call: TRBJ2-5; d_call: TRBD2; cdr3_aa: CASSLSVAGVGGETQYF; cdr3_nt: TGTGCCAGCAGCCTATCCGTAGCGGGAGTGGGGGGAGAGACCCAGTACTTC
v_call: TRBV12-3/TRBV12-4; clone_size: .; j_call: TRBJ2-5; d_call: .; cdr3_aa: CASSLLVGLETQYF; cdr3_nt: TGTGCCAGCAGTTTATTGGTGGGCCTTGAGACCCAGTACTTC
v_call: TRBV19; clone_size: few; j_call: TRBJ2-1; d_call: .; cdr3_aa: CASSIQDGNNEQFF; cdr3_nt: TGTGCCAGTAGTATTCAGGACGGGAACAATGAGCAGTTCTTC
v_call: TRBV14; clone_size: few; j_call: TRBJ2-3; d_call: TRBD2; cdr3_aa: CASSQLAGSADTQYF; cdr3_nt: TGTGCCAGCAGCCAATTAGCGGGCAGTGCAGATACGCAGTATTTT
v_call: TRBV12-3/TRBV12-4; clone_size: many; j_call: TRBJ2-2; d_call: .; cdr3_aa: CASSFPTSQGTGELFF; cdr3_nt: TGTGCCAGCAGTTTCCCCACTAGTCAGGGCACCGGGGAGCTGTTTTTT
v_call: TRBV27; clone_size: few; j_call: TRBJ1-6; d_call: TRBD1; cdr3_aa: CASSLTPQGVNSPLHF; cdr3_nt: TGTGCCAGCAGTTTGACACCACAGGGGGTTAATTCACCCCTCCACTTT
v_call: TRBV7-9; clone_size: .; j_call: TRBJ2-1; d_call: .; cdr3_aa: CASSLVVFPEQFF; cdr3_nt: TGTGCCAGCAGCTTAGTGGTCTTCCCTGAGCAGTTCTTC
v_call: TRBV20-1; clone_size: few; j_call: TRBJ2-1; d_call: TRBD2; cdr3_aa: CSARRGAGGSYNEQFF; cdr3_nt: TGCAGTGCTAGAAGAGGAGCGGGAGGCTCCTACAATGAGCAGTTCTTC
v_call: TRBV7-9; clone_size: many; j_call: TRBJ2-5; d_call: .; cdr3_aa: CASSFNVETQYF; cdr3_nt: TGTGCCAGCAGCTTTAATGTGGAGACCCAGTACTTC
v_call: TRBV7-9; clone_size: .; j_call: TRBJ1-1; d_call: TRBD1; cdr3_aa: CASILGQGATEAFF; cdr3_nt: TGTGCCAGCATCCTCGGACAGGGAGCCACTGAAGCTTTCTTT
v_call: TRBV5-5; clone_size: .; j_call: TRBJ2-1; d_call: .; cdr3_aa: CASSLEDYAFEQFF; cdr3_nt: TGTGCCAGCAGCTTGGAAGACTACGCGTTTGAGCAGTTCTTC
v_call: TRBV19; clone_size: once; j_call: TRBJ2-4; d_call: .; cdr3_aa: CASSIARLPPKNIQYF; cdr3_nt: TGTGCCAGTAGTATAGCTAGGTTACCTCCCAAAAACATTCAGTACTTC
v_call: TRBV6-5; clone_size: .; j_call: TRBJ2-2; d_call: .; cdr3_aa: CASSRVQYTGELFF; cdr3_nt: TGTGCCAGCAGCCGAGTACAATACACCGGGGAGCTGTTTTTT
v_call: TRBV7-2; clone_size: many; j_call: TRBJ2-2; d_call: .; cdr3_aa: CASSHRWTGELFF; cdr3_nt: TGTGCCAGCAGTCACCGATGGACCGGGGAGCTGTTTTTT
v_call: TRBV7-6; clone_size: .; j_call: TRBJ2-5; d_call: .; cdr3_aa: CASSLSVIQETQYF; cdr3_nt: TGTGCCAGCAGCTTAAGTGTAATTCAAGAGACCCAGTACTTC
v_call: TRBV11-3; clone_size: .; j_call: TRBJ2-1; d_call: .; cdr3_aa: CASSPPGGGSGNEQFF; cdr3_nt: TGTGCCAGCAGCCCCCCCGGAGGAGGGTCTGGCAATGAGCAGTTCTTC
v_call: TRBV6-2/TRBV6-3; clone_size: .; j_call: TRBJ2-3; d_call: .; cdr3_aa: CASRDTDPTDTQYF; cdr3_nt: TGTGCCAGCAGGGACACGGATCCCACAGATACGCAGTATTTT
v_call: TRBV6-2/TRBV6-3; clone_size: .; j_call: TRBJ2-3; d_call: .; cdr3_aa: CASSPGQTHTDTQYF; cdr3_nt: TGTGCCAGCAGCCCAGGACAGACACACACAGATACGCAGTATTTT
v_call: TRBV6-5; clone_size: .; j_call: TRBJ1-2; d_call: TRBD1; cdr3_aa: CATRGTGWYGYTF; cdr3_nt: TGTGCCACAAGGGGGACAGGGTGGTATGGCTACACCTTC
v_call: TRBV27; clone_size: many; j_call: TRBJ2-7; d_call: .; cdr3_aa: CASSLRPDLRTYEQYF; cdr3_nt: TGTGCCAGCAGTCTCCGCCCGGACTTACGTACCTACGAGCAGTACTTC
v_call: TRBV7-2; clone_size: few; j_call: TRBJ2-4; d_call: TRBD1; cdr3_aa: CASSSPGQGGQKNIQYF; cdr3_nt: TGTGCCAGCAGCTCTCCGGGACAGGGGGGGCAAAAAAACATTCAGTACTTC
v_call: TRBV7-2; clone_size: few; j_call: TRBJ2-1; d_call: .; cdr3_aa: CASSQAGAPFGFYEQFF; cdr3_nt: TGTGCCAGCAGCCAGGCAGGGGCCCCTTTCGGCTTCTATGAGCAGTTCTTC
v_call: TRBV20-1; clone_size: .; j_call: TRBJ2-7; d_call: TRBD1; cdr3_aa: CSARTGTGTYEQYF; cdr3_nt: TGCAGTGCTAGGACGGGGACAGGGACCTACGAGCAGTACTTC
v_call: TRBV5-4; clone_size: .; j_call: TRBJ2-2; d_call: TRBD1; cdr3_aa: CASSLVGQQAGELFF; cdr3_nt: TGTGCCAGCAGCTTGGTGGGACAGCAAGCCGGGGAGCTGTTTTTT
v_call: TRBV28; clone_size: few; j_call: TRBJ2-7; d_call: .; cdr3_aa: CASSSSLEQYF; cdr3_nt: TGTGCCAGCAGTTCCTCCTTGGAGCAGTACTTC
v_call: TRBV7-2; clone_size: many; j_call: TRBJ1-3; d_call: .; cdr3_aa: CASSSVGNTIYF; cdr3_nt: TGTGCCAGCAGCTCGGTCGGGAACACCATATATTTT
v_call: TRBV5-1; clone_size: few; j_call: TRBJ2-3; d_call: TRBD2; cdr3_aa: CASSWGLAGGPRTDTQYF; cdr3_nt: TGCGCCAGCAGCTGGGGACTAGCGGGAGGGCCGCGCACAGATACGCAGTATTTT
v_call: TRBV11-2; clone_size: few; j_call: TRBJ2-2; d_call: .; cdr3_aa: CASSLVRWGGELFF; cdr3_nt: TGTGCCAGCAGCTTAGTACGATGGGGCGGGGAGCTGTTTTTT